This paragraph reports one T cell receptor beta chain. The antigen remains unidentified. TCRdb keeps only in-frame clones here, not all; method: immunoSEQ multiplex PCR. The sample contains about 2.1 million clones, roughly 91% of which appear only once. Germline V gene sequence: CDR1 MNHEY, CDR2 SMNVEV (reference sequence). V was shortened by 5 bases and J by 4 bases, with 13 bases between the two germline ends. This CDR3 region has 14 residues. These data come from a study of shared clonotypes between healthy human individuals. Findings and caveats of the study: Naive CD4 clonotype sharing across several donors was 4.5% to 6%.

Naive CD8 isolation took CD45RO-negative cells positively selected for CCR7 and excluded terminally differentiated effector memory CD45RA+ cells. All participating donors were Caucasian adults from Nashville, Tennessee. The chain recombines TRBV27 with TRBJ2-3; D is undetermined. What was sequenced was naive CD8+ T cells from PBMCs. The TCR was taken from a man aged 18 to 29 in good health. Some clones in this sample may be carry-over from other donors' samples. CDR3 bases: TGTGCCAGCAGTCCCATGGAGAGCTCAGATACGCAGTATTTT. Protein: CASSPMESSDTQYF.